A selection of T cell receptor beta chains follows, all from one sample in a study of shared clonotypes between healthy human individuals. The repertoire was sequenced with immunoSEQ multiplex PCR; TCRdb's copy has only in-frame clones and lacks some. The sample holds approximately 470,000 clones; over 70% are singletons and the top ten take roughly 13%. The sequencing input was PBMCs. The receptors stem from a woman aged 40 to 50 in good health. Some clones in this sample may be carry-over from other donors' samples. Each CDR3 is given with its conserved first and last residue. A D gene is named only where the DNA matches it firmly. The listing skips clone size in some rows; elsewhere it reads once, few, many or a size class.

j_call: TRBJ1-1
v_call: TRBV18
clone_size: few
d_call: NA
cdr3_nt: TGTGCCAGCTCACCCCAGGGAGTGGGGAACACTGAAGCTTTCTTT
cdr3_aa: CASSPQGVGNTEAFF

j_call: TRBJ2-6
v_call: TRBV7-2
clone_size: few
d_call: NA
cdr3_nt: TGTGCCAGCAGCTTAAACACAGGGCCTGGGGCCAACGTCCTGACTTTC
cdr3_aa: CASSLNTGPGANVLTF

j_call: TRBJ2-2
v_call: TRBV11-3
clone_size: NA
d_call: TRBD2
cdr3_nt: TGTGCCAGCAGCATGCGCTCTAGCGGAACCGGGGAGCTGTTTTTT
cdr3_aa: CASSMRSSGTGELFF

j_call: TRBJ2-3
v_call: TRBV28
clone_size: few
d_call: NA
cdr3_nt: TGTGCCAGCAGTTTCCGGGGGGCCGGCACAGATACGCAGTATTTT
cdr3_aa: CASSFRGAGTDTQYF

j_call: TRBJ2-4
v_call: TRBV19
clone_size: NA
d_call: NA
cdr3_nt: TGTGCCAGTAGTGCGACGGAGGCTATAGCCAAAAACATTCAGTACTTC
cdr3_aa: CASSATEAIAKNIQYF

j_call: TRBJ1-1
v_call: TRBV4-1
clone_size: NA
d_call: NA
cdr3_nt: TGCGCCAGCAGCCAAGAACCTTTTGATGCCACTGAAGCTTTCTTT
cdr3_aa: CASSQEPFDATEAFF

j_call: TRBJ1-1
v_call: TRBV29-1
clone_size: NA
d_call: NA
cdr3_nt: TGCAGCGTAACAGGGATCGCGGACACTGAAGCTTTCTTT
cdr3_aa: CSVTGIADTEAFF

j_call: TRBJ2-1
v_call: TRBV10-3
clone_size: NA
d_call: TRBD2
cdr3_nt: TGTGCCACGAGCCGACTAGCGGGGACCTACAATGAGCAGTTCTTC
cdr3_aa: CATSRLAGTYNEQFF

j_call: TRBJ1-4
v_call: TRBV4-2
clone_size: NA
d_call: NA
cdr3_nt: TGTGCCAGCAGCTGGGACACTAATGAAAAACTGTTTTTT
cdr3_aa: CASSWDTNEKLFF

j_call: TRBJ2-2
v_call: TRBV4-3
clone_size: NA
d_call: NA
cdr3_nt: TGCGCCAGCAGCCCGGGTGTTAGCCCCGGGGAGCTGTTTTTT
cdr3_aa: CASSPGVSPGELFF

j_call: TRBJ2-7
v_call: TRBV2
clone_size: NA
d_call: TRBD2
cdr3_nt: TGTGCCAGCAGTTTCCTAGCGGGAGGAGACGAGCAGTACTTC
cdr3_aa: CASSFLAGGDEQYF

j_call: TRBJ1-5
v_call: TRBV6-6
clone_size: NA
d_call: NA
cdr3_nt: TGTGCCAGCAGGCAAGAGGCTAGCAATCAGCCCCAGCATTTT
cdr3_aa: CASRQEASNQPQHF

j_call: TRBJ2-7
v_call: TRBV6-5
clone_size: NA
d_call: NA
cdr3_nt: TGTGCCAGCAGTTCCCCTCTAGAGCGGGTGTACGAGCAGTACTTC
cdr3_aa: CASSSPLERVYEQYF

j_call: TRBJ1-1
v_call: TRBV2
clone_size: NA
d_call: TRBD1
cdr3_nt: TGTGCCAGCAGTGTTACAGGGGTGACTGAAGCTTTCTTT
cdr3_aa: CASSVTGVTEAFF

j_call: TRBJ1-2
v_call: TRBV5-6
clone_size: NA
d_call: NA
cdr3_nt: TGTGCCAGCAGCAGGGGACGACGGGATGGCTACACCTTC
cdr3_aa: CASSRGRRDGYTF

j_call: TRBJ2-2
v_call: TRBV10-3
clone_size: NA
d_call: NA
cdr3_nt: TGTGCCATCAGTGAGTCGGCGGTGACCGGGGAGCTGTTTTTT
cdr3_aa: CAISESAVTGELFF

j_call: TRBJ2-7
v_call: TRBV7-3
clone_size: few
d_call: NA
cdr3_nt: TGTGCCAGCAGCTTAACCCCGGGCACGGAGCAGTACTTC
cdr3_aa: CASSLTPGTEQYF

j_call: TRBJ2-3
v_call: TRBV7-9
clone_size: NA
d_call: TRBD1
cdr3_nt: TGTGCCAGCAGCAGGGACAGGGGGGTCAGCACAGATACGCAGTATTTT
cdr3_aa: CASSRDRGVSTDTQYF

j_call: TRBJ2-1
v_call: TRBV4-2
clone_size: NA
d_call: NA
cdr3_nt: TGTGCCAGCAGCCAAGCATTCCTAGATAGCCGCAATGAGCAGTTCTTC
cdr3_aa: CASSQAFLDSRNEQFF

j_call: TRBJ2-7
v_call: TRBV7-3
clone_size: NA
d_call: TRBD2
cdr3_nt: TGTGCCAGCAGCGTATCCGGGGGACTAGCGGGAGTTAACGAGCAGTACTTC
cdr3_aa: CASSVSGGLAGVNEQYF

j_call: TRBJ2-6
v_call: TRBV28
clone_size: NA
d_call: TRBD1
cdr3_nt: TGTGCCAGCAGTTCAGTTATGGGACAGGAAGTATCTGGGGCCAACGTCCTGACTTTC
cdr3_aa: CASSSVMGQEVSGANVLTF

j_call: TRBJ2-1
v_call: TRBV7-3
clone_size: NA
d_call: NA
cdr3_nt: TGTGCCAGCAGCCCAAGCTACAACTCCTACAATGAGCAGTTCTTC
cdr3_aa: CASSPSYNSYNEQFF

j_call: TRBJ2-7
v_call: TRBV7-8
clone_size: few
d_call: TRBD1
cdr3_nt: TGTGCCAGCAGCGTCCGGGACAGGGAAAGCTCCTACGAGCAGTACTTC
cdr3_aa: CASSVRDRESSYEQYF

j_call: TRBJ2-7
v_call: TRBV5-5
clone_size: once
d_call: TRBD1
cdr3_nt: TGTGCCAGCAGCTGGGGGACAGACTACGAGCAGTACTTC
cdr3_aa: CASSWGTDYEQYF

j_call: TRBJ1-2
v_call: TRBV5-8
clone_size: NA
d_call: NA
cdr3_nt: TGTGCCAGCAGCTTTTTGGGGGAGACACCGAACTATGGCTACACCTTC
cdr3_aa: CASSFLGETPNYGYTF

j_call: TRBJ2-7
v_call: TRBV7-2
clone_size: many
d_call: TRBD2
cdr3_nt: TGTGCCAGCAGCTTAGGTGTCGCGGGAGTTCGCGAGCAGTACTTC
cdr3_aa: CASSLGVAGVREQYF

j_call: TRBJ2-1
v_call: TRBV11-2
clone_size: NA
d_call: NA
cdr3_nt: TGTGCCAGCAGCTTCCAAACCCGGGCCAGCTCCTACAATGAGCAGTTCTTC
cdr3_aa: CASSFQTRASSYNEQFF

j_call: TRBJ1-2
v_call: TRBV30
clone_size: NA
d_call: NA
cdr3_nt: TGTGCCTGGGCCGTCGGTGACTCCTACACCTTC
cdr3_aa: CAWAVGDSYTF

j_call: TRBJ2-1
v_call: TRBV6-1
clone_size: NA
d_call: NA
cdr3_nt: TGTGCCAGCAGTGAAAGGGGGTGGGACATTAGCCCCAATGAGCAGTTCTTC
cdr3_aa: CASSERGWDISPNEQFF

j_call: TRBJ1-1
v_call: TRBV7-9
clone_size: NA
d_call: NA
cdr3_nt: TGTGCCAGCAGCTTAGCCAAGGGGGGGGTCAGGGAGAACACTGAAGCTTTCTTT
cdr3_aa: CASSLAKGGVRENTEAFF

j_call: TRBJ1-1
v_call: TRBV6-1
clone_size: NA
d_call: NA
cdr3_nt: TGTGCCAGCAGTGAAGCGCCCGACGTGAACACTGAAGCTTTCTTT
cdr3_aa: CASSEAPDVNTEAFF

j_call: TRBJ1-1
v_call: TRBV4-1
clone_size: NA
d_call: TRBD1
cdr3_nt: TGCGCCAGCAGCCAAACGCAGGGGGTTGCCGTACAGACTGAAGCTTTCTTT
cdr3_aa: CASSQTQGVAVQTEAFF

j_call: TRBJ2-1
v_call: TRBV9
clone_size: NA
d_call: NA
cdr3_nt: TGTGCCAGCAGCGTAGGTCGGTGGCCTTTGAATGAGCAGTTCTTC
cdr3_aa: CASSVGRWPLNEQFF

j_call: TRBJ2-6
v_call: TRBV6-5
clone_size: once
d_call: NA
cdr3_nt: TGTGCCAGCACCGGAAACTCTGGGGCCAACGTCCTGACTTTC
cdr3_aa: CASTGNSGANVLTF

j_call: TRBJ2-1
v_call: TRBV11-1
clone_size: NA
d_call: NA
cdr3_nt: TGTGCCAGCAGCTTTCATCTGGGGGTGGGCGACAATGAGCAGTTCTTC
cdr3_aa: CASSFHLGVGDNEQFF

j_call: TRBJ1-1
v_call: TRBV7-9
clone_size: NA
d_call: NA
cdr3_nt: TGTGCCAGCAGCCCGAACTGGTACGGGGGCACTGAAGCTTTCTTT
cdr3_aa: CASSPNWYGGTEAFF

j_call: TRBJ2-1
v_call: TRBV7-2
clone_size: NA
d_call: NA
cdr3_nt: TGTGCCAGCAGCTCCCTAGGTCCAGTAGGGTATGAGCAGTTCTTC
cdr3_aa: CASSSLGPVGYEQFF

j_call: TRBJ1-4
v_call: TRBV15
clone_size: NA
d_call: NA
cdr3_nt: TGTGCCACCAGCAGAGATGGTGGGGCGGCTAATGAAAAACTGTTTTTT
cdr3_aa: CATSRDGGAANEKLFF

j_call: TRBJ2-1
v_call: TRBV6-1
clone_size: NA
d_call: TRBD2
cdr3_nt: TGTGCCAGCAGTGAAGTAGGGACTAGCTTTTATCCCAATGAGCAGTTCTTC
cdr3_aa: CASSEVGTSFYPNEQFF

j_call: TRBJ1-1
v_call: TRBV28
clone_size: NA
d_call: NA
cdr3_nt: TGTGCCAGCAGTTTGGGCAGTGCCGCTTTCTTT
cdr3_aa: CASSLGSAAFF

j_call: TRBJ2-5
v_call: TRBV5-1
clone_size: many
d_call: TRBD1
cdr3_nt: TGCGCCAGCAGCTTGGGTGGACAGGCAGGCGCGGAGACCCAGTACTTC
cdr3_aa: CASSLGGQAGAETQYF

j_call: TRBJ2-7
v_call: TRBV7-6
clone_size: NA
d_call: NA
cdr3_nt: TGTGCCAGCAGCCCCTCGGGACTGGTCTACGAGCAGTACTTC
cdr3_aa: CASSPSGLVYEQYF

j_call: TRBJ2-2
v_call: TRBV27
clone_size: NA
d_call: NA
cdr3_nt: TGTGCCAGCAGCACTAGGTGGGGAAGCACGAACACCGGGGAGCTGTTTTTT
cdr3_aa: CASSTRWGSTNTGELFF

j_call: TRBJ1-5
v_call: TRBV19
clone_size: NA
d_call: NA
cdr3_nt: TGTGCCAGTAGCATACGCCTTACAGAAAATCAGCCCCAGCATTTT
cdr3_aa: CASSIRLTENQPQHF

j_call: TRBJ1-4
v_call: TRBV29-1
clone_size: NA
d_call: TRBD1
cdr3_nt: TGCAGCGTTAACACAGGGGGCAGAGGAGAAAAACTACTTTTT
cdr3_aa: CSVNTGGRGEKLLF

j_call: TRBJ1-4
v_call: TRBV28
clone_size: NA
d_call: NA
cdr3_nt: TGTGCCAGCCTGGGGGCCCGCGACGGTGAAAAACTGTTTTTT
cdr3_aa: CASLGARDGEKLFF

j_call: TRBJ1-2
v_call: TRBV29-1
clone_size: few
d_call: TRBD1
cdr3_nt: TGCAGCGCCTGGACAGGGGGCAACTATGGCTACACCTTC
cdr3_aa: CSAWTGGNYGYTF

j_call: TRBJ1-2
v_call: TRBV11-2
clone_size: NA
d_call: TRBD1
cdr3_nt: TGTGCCAGCAGCTTAGACCGGACAGGCTCCTATGGCTACACCTTC
cdr3_aa: CASSLDRTGSYGYTF

j_call: TRBJ1-1
v_call: TRBV4-1
clone_size: NA
d_call: NA
cdr3_nt: TGCGCCAGCAGCCAAGCGGGACGGAGCGAAGCTTTCTTT
cdr3_aa: CASSQAGRSEAFF

j_call: TRBJ2-2
v_call: TRBV9
clone_size: NA
d_call: TRBD2
cdr3_nt: TGTGCCAGCAGCGTAGATGCGGGAGTACGGCAAACCGGGGAGCTGTTTTTT
cdr3_aa: CASSVDAGVRQTGELFF

j_call: TRBJ2-2
v_call: TRBV27
clone_size: once
d_call: NA
cdr3_nt: TGTGCCAGCAGTTTATCGTGGGGAAGAAACACCGGGGAGCTGTTTTTT
cdr3_aa: CASSLSWGRNTGELFF

j_call: TRBJ1-4
v_call: TRBV27
clone_size: NA
d_call: NA
cdr3_nt: NA
cdr3_aa: CASSFLADEKLFF

j_call: TRBJ2-1
v_call: TRBV6-1
clone_size: NA
d_call: NA
cdr3_nt: TGTGCCAGCAGTGAAGCCCCGGAGCCCTACAATGAGCAGTTCTTC
cdr3_aa: CASSEAPEPYNEQFF

j_call: TRBJ1-2
v_call: TRBV7-9
clone_size: NA
d_call: TRBD1
cdr3_nt: TGTGCCAGCAGACAACCCGAGGAGGGGGCAGGGGGCTACACCTTC
cdr3_aa: CASRQPEEGAGGYTF

j_call: TRBJ2-1
v_call: TRBV4-2
clone_size: NA
d_call: TRBD2
cdr3_nt: TGTGCCAGCAGCCAAGATGAGGTAGCGGGATTCTCCTACAATGAGCAGTTCTTC
cdr3_aa: CASSQDEVAGFSYNEQFF